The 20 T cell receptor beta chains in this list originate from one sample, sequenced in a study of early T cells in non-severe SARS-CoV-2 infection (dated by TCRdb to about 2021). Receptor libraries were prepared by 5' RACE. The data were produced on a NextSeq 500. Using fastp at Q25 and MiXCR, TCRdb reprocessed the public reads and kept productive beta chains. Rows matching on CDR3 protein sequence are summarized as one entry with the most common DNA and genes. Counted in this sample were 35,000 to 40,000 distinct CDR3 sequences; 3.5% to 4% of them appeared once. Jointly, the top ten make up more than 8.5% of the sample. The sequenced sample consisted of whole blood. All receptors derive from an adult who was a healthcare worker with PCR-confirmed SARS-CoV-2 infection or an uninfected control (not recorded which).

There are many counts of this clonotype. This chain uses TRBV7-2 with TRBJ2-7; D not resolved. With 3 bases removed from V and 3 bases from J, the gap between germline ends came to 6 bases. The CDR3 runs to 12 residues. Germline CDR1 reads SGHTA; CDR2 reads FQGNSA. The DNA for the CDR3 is TGTGCCAGCAGCTTTTCGGGCTACGAGCAGTACTTC. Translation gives CASSFSGYEQYF.

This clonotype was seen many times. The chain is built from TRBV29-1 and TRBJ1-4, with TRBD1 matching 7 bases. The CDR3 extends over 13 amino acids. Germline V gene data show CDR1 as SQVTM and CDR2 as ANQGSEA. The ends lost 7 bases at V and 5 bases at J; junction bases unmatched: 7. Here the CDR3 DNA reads TGCAGCGCCGCGTCACAGGGGAATGAAAAACTGTTTTTT. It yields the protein CSAASQGNEKLFF.

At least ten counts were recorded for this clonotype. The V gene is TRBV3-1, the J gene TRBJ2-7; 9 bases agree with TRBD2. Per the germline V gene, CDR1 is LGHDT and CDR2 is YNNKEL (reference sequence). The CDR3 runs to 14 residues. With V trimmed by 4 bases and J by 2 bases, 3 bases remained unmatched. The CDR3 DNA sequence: TGTGCCAGCAGCCCTTTAGCGGGGGCCTACGAGCAGTACTTC. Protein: CASSPLAGAYEQYF.

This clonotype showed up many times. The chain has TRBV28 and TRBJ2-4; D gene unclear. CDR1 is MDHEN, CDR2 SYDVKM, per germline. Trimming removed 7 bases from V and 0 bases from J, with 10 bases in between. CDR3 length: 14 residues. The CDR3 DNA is TGTGCCAGCAATCGGGTGCTAGCCAAAAACATTCAGTACTTC. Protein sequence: CASNRVLAKNIQYF.

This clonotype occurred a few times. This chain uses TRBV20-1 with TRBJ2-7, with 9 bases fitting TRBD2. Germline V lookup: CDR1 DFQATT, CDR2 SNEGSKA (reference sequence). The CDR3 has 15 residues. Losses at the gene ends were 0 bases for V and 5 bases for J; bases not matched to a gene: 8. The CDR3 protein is CSARDLVSGSNEQYF. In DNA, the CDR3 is TGCAGTGCTAGAGATTTGGTTAGCGGGAGTAACGAGCAGTACTTC.

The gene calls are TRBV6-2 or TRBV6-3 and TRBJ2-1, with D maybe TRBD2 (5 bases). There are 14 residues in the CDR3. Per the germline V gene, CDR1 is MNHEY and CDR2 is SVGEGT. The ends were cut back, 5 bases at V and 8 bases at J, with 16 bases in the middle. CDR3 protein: CASSTGPPADEQFF. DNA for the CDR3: TGTGCCAGCAGTACCGGCCCCCCAGCGGATGAGCAGTTCTTC.

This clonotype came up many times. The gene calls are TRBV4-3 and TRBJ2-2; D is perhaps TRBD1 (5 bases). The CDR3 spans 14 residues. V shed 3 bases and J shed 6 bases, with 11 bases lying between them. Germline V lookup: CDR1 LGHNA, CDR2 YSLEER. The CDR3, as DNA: TGCGCCAGCAGCCAGCAACAGGAATCCGGGGAGCTGTTTTTT. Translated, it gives CASSQQQESGELFF.

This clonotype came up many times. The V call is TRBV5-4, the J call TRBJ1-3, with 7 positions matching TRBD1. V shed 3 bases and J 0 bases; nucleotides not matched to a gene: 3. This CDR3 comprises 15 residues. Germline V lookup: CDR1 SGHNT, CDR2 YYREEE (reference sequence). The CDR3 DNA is TGTGCCAGCAGCTCAGCAGGGGGCTCTGGAAACACCATATATTTT. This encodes CASSSAGGSGNTIYF.

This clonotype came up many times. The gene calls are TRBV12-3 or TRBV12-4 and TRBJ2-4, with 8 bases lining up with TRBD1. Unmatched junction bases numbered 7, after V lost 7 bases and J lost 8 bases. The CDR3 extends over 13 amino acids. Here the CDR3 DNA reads TGTGCCAGCAACTCGGACAGGGAGGACATTCAGTACTTC. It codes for CASNSDREDIQYF.

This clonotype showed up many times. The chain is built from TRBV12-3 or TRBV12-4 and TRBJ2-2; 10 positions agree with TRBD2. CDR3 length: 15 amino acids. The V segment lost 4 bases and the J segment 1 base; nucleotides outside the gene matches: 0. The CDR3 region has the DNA TGTGCCAGCAGTTGGACTAGCGGGAACACCGGGGAGCTGTTTTTT. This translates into CASSWTSGNTGELFF.

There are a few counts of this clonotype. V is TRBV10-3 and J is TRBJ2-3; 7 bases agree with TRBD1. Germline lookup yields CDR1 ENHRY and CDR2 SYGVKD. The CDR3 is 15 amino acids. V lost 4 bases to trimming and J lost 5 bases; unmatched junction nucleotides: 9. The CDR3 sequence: CAISAGQTQGDTQYF. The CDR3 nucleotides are TGTGCCATCAGTGCGGGACAGACGCAAGGAGATACGCAGTATTTT.

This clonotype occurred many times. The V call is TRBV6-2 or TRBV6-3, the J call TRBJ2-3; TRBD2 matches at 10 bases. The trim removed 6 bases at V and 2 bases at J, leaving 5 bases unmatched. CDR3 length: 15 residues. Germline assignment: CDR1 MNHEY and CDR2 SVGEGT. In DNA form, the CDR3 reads TGTGCCAGCAGGCGCGGGACTAGCGACACAGATACGCAGTATTTT. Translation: CASRRGTSDTDTQYF.

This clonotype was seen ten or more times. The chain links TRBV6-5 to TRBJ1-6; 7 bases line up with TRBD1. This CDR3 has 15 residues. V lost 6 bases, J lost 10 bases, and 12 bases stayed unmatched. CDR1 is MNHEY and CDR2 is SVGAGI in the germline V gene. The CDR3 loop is CASRLSPQGRSPLHF. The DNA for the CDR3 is TGTGCCAGCAGATTATCCCCACAGGGGCGATCACCCCTCCACTTT.

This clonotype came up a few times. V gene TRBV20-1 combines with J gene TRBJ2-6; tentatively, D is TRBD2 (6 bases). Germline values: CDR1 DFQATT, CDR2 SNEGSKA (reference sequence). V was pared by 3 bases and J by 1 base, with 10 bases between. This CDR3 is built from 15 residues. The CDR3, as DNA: TGCAGTGCTAGGTCGGGAGAATCTGGGGCCAACGTCCTGACTTTC. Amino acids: CSARSGESGANVLTF.

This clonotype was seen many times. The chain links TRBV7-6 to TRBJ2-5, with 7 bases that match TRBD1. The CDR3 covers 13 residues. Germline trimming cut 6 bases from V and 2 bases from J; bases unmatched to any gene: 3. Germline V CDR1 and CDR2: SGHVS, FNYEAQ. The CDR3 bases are TGTGCCAGCAGACGGGACAGACAAGAGACCCAGTACTTC. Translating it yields CASRRDRQETQYF.

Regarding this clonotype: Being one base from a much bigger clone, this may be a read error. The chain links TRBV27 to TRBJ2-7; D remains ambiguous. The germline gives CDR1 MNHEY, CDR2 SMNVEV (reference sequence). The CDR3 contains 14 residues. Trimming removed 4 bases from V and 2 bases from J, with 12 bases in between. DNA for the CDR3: TGTGCCAGCAGTTCGGCGGAACGAACCTACGAGCAGTACTTC. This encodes CASSSAERTYEQYF.

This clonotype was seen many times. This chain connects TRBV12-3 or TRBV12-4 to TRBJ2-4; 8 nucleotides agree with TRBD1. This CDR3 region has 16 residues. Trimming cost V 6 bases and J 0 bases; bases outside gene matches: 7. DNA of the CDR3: TGTGCCAGCAGCCGCAGGACAGGGATAGCCAAAAACATTCAGTACTTC. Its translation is CASSRRTGIAKNIQYF.

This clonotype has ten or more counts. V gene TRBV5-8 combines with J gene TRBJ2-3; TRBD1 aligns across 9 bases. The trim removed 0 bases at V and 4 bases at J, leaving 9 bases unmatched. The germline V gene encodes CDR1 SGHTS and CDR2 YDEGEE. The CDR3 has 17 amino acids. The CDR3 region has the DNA TGTGCCAGCAGCTTGGACCCGGACAGGGGCCCATCAGATACGCAGTATTTT. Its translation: CASSLDPDRGPSDTQYF.

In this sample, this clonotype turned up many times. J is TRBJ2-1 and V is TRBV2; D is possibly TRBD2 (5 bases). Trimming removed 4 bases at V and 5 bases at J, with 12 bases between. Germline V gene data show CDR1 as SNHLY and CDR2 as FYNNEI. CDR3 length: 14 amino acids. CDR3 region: CASSVERVDNEQFF. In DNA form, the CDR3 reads TGTGCCAGCAGTGTTGAGAGGGTCGACAATGAGCAGTTCTTC.

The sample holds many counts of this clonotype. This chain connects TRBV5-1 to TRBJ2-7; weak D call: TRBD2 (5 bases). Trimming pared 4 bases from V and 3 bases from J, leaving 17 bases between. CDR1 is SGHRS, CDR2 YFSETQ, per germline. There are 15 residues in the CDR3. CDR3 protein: CASSKLGGPVYEQYF. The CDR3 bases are TGCGCCAGCAGCAAACTTGGAGGTCCGGTCTACGAGCAGTACTTC.